This T cell receptor (beta chain) stems from a study of CXCR3-negative and CXCR3-positive naive CD8 T cells. At the level of the study: Sequencing gave 120 million to 150 million TRB reads overall, about 1.5 +/- 0.3 million per library.

The germline V gene has CDR1 LGHNT and CDR2 FRNRAP. The CDR3 length is 15 residues. cDNA libraries for TRB were generated by 5' RACE incorporating UMI labels. Reprocessing the 5' RACE reads, TCRdb reports a single entry for every CDR3 protein and omits DNA. This repertoire comprises more than 45,000 distinct CDR3 sequences; its ten largest clones make up around 24%. A word on this clonotype: The antigen is not known.

Findings of the study overall: CXCR3 expression dropped partially after cryopreservation, and most assays relied on fresh PBMCs. Whereas memory cells differed, naive CXCR3-negative and CXCR3-positive cells shared similar TRBV-TRBJ usage. Similar levels of surface CD5 were seen between naive subsets; TCR strength was inferred from TRB CDR3 properties.

The rearrangement uses TRBV12-5 and TRBJ2-7; with no DNA, the TCRdb D assignment of TRBD1 cannot be verified. The TCR was taken from a human donor in good health. Some clones in this sample may be carry-over from other donors' samples. The sequencing sample was made of memory CD8+ T cells from blood. CDR3 protein: CASGRSGTGSPEQYF. Full variable domain (missing parts from reference TRBV12-5 and TRBJ2-7): DARVTQTPRHKVTEMGQEVTMRCQPILGHNTVFWYRQTMMQGLELLAYFRNRAPLDDSGMPKDRFSAEMPDATLATLKIQPSEPRDSAVYFCASGRSGTGSPEQYFGPGTRLTVT.